The 5 T cell receptor beta chains below come from one sample, sequenced in a study of blood T cell repertoires in COVID-19. Some clones are missing from TCRdb's copy, which holds only in-frame ones; the method was immunoSEQ multiplex PCR. This sample has more than 200,000 clones; 70% to 90% occur once, and the top ten carry roughly 12%. Input material: peripheral blood. Source of these receptors: a man aged 50-59 years with COVID-19, enrolled during active disease.

The rearrangement links TRBV9 to TRBJ2-2; 8 bases agree with TRBD1. Unmatched junction bases numbered 3, after V lost 4 bases and J lost 7 bases. Looked up from germline, CDR1 is SGDLS and CDR2 is YYNGEE. The CDR3 totals 13 residues. CDR3 bases: TGTGCCAGCAGCAGGACAGGGAACGGGGAGCTGTTTTTT. This sequence encodes CASSRTGNGELFF.

The rearrangement links TRBV25-1 to TRBJ1-6; tentatively, D is TRBD1 (6 bases). The CDR3 has 14 amino acids. Germline V gives CDR1 MGHDK, CDR2 SYGVNS. V was trimmed by 5 bases and J by 7 bases, leaving 12 bases between them. The CDR3 DNA reads as TGTGCCAGCAGTCACCAGGGGTCCAATTCACCCCTCCACTTT. This translates into CASSHQGSNSPLHF.

This clone was counted only a few times. The chain recombines TRBV6-5 with TRBJ1-2; D gene ambiguous. Germline V gene lookup returns CDR1 MNHEY and CDR2 SVGAGI. The V gene lost 7 bases and the J gene lost 4 bases, with 4 bases spanning the gap. The CDR3 spans 10 residues. CDR3 region: CASMSYGYTF. The CDR3 bases are TGTGCCAGCATGAGCTATGGCTACACCTTC.

This sequence joins TRBV7-9 and TRBJ2-2; tentative D call: TRBD2 (5 bases). The CDR3 length is 15 residues. The germline V and J ends were trimmed by 7 bases and 0 bases, with 12 bases remaining between them. Germline loops: CDR1 SEHNR, CDR2 FQNEAQ (reference sequence). This CDR3 is CASISGIANTGELFF. The CDR3 DNA reads TGTGCCAGCATAAGCGGAATCGCGAACACCGGGGAGCTGTTTTTT.

The J gene is TRBJ1-5, the V gene TRBV6-5; tentatively, D is TRBD1 (5 bases). This CDR3 spans 14 amino acids. Trimming took 4 bases from V and 5 from J, leaving 12 bases between them. Germline V gives CDR1 MNHEY, CDR2 SVGAGI. Here the CDR3 DNA reads TGTGCCAGCAGTTCCACGGGGACTGATCAGCCCCAGCATTTT. This gives the protein CASSSTGTDQPQHF.